The rows below give T cell receptor beta chains drawn from one sample of a study of T-cell reconstitution after alpha-beta-depleted transplantation in children. A single record per CDR3 protein comes from TCRdb applying MiXCR to the PCR reads. Among fewer than 700,000 distinct CDR3 sequences, 10% to 15% were seen once, and the ten largest hold about 2.2%. The specimen was PBMCs, mostly from graft donor cells, collected 360 days after TCRalphabeta/CD19-depleted stem cell transplant. These TCRs come from a male patient aged 10-17 years who had a stem cell transplant for acute myeloid leukemia, so the T cells may come from the graft donor. The CDR3 runs from the conserved cysteine through the conserved F or W.

v_call	j_call	cdr3_aa
TRBV20-1	TRBJ2-2	CSAPWAGANTGELFF
TRBV28	TRBJ1-2	CASSIRGNRGYTF
TRBV2	TRBJ2-2	CTSSFLVGLAVFPGELFF
TRBV28	TRBJ2-7	CASSLIGKYEQYF
TRBV19	TRBJ2-7	CASSNYGTGGLAGEQYF
TRBV20-1	TRBJ1-2	CSARGQVNYGYTF
TRBV20-1	TRBJ2-2	CSARGGSEYTGELFF
TRBV2	TRBJ2-7	CASSDLSEVVDEQYF
TRBV20-1	TRBJ2-7	CSASLASYEQYF
TRBV6-5	TRBJ2-7	CASSYSSMASGKVGEQYF
TRBV5-1	TRBJ2-3	CASSPPERTTDTQYF
TRBV18	TRBJ2-3	CASSQGPTDTQYF
TRBV12-3/TRBV12-4	TRBJ1-5	CASSPPGGGNQPQHF
TRBV29-1	TRBJ2-7	CSVVQSGRAYEQYF
TRBV18	TRBJ2-7	CASSSKKGGQGSYEQYF
TRBV20-1	TRBJ2-7	CSGRLAGVFEQYF
TRBV6-5	TRBJ2-1	CASSNTYNEQFF
TRBV6-1	TRBJ2-7	CASSRGDQSEQYF
TRBV19	TRBJ2-1	CASSILLGVANEQFF
TRBV7-9	TRBJ2-5	CASSPRRLGPETQYF
TRBV3-1	TRBJ2-7	CASCPWTGKHEQYF
TRBV20-1	TRBJ1-2	CSTRDPRAYGYTF
TRBV12-3/TRBV12-4	TRBJ1-1	CASSWGLPLEAFF
TRBV12-3/TRBV12-4	TRBJ1-5	CASRVGGGNNQPQHF
TRBV20-1	TRBJ2-7	CSASRDDYEQYF
TRBV28	TRBJ1-6	CASSWLINNSPLHF
TRBV4-3	TRBJ1-2	CASSQDGGQDYGYTF
TRBV6-5	TRBJ2-7	CASRGTGGHEQYF
TRBV10-3	TRBJ2-2	CAINRREGLNTGELFF
TRBV20-1	TRBJ2-7	CSAQPLAGDFLEQYF
TRBV12-3/TRBV12-4	TRBJ1-2	CASSLISRDYGYTF
TRBV4-1	TRBJ2-1	CASSQDVMRGRANEQFF
TRBV6-1	TRBJ1-5	CASRGTGGSNQPQHF
TRBV23-1	TRBJ2-5	CASSQRSPPQETQYF
TRBV28	TRBJ2-1	CASSYGRQYNEQFF
TRBV28	TRBJ2-3	CALSLSGRAWDTQYF
TRBV29-1	TRBJ2-3	CSALAGIADTQYF
TRBV12-3/TRBV12-4	TRBJ2-1	CASSFGGMEYEQFF
TRBV7-3	TRBJ2-2	CASSGTGGASPLLNTGELFF
TRBV11-2	TRBJ1-1	CASSLVGDAEAFF
TRBV28	TRBJ2-7	CASSAVAREQYF
TRBV29-1	TRBJ1-2	CSVGTDLYYGYTF
TRBV24-1	TRBJ2-6	CATSDQTISGANVLTF
TRBV27	TRBJ2-7	CASSLSRGVSSYEQYF
TRBV7-9	TRBJ2-3	CASSLAGGAGSTDTQYF
TRBV7-2	TRBJ2-1	CASSLAGTSLGYEQFF
TRBV28	TRBJ2-2	CASSFGRGRGVTGELFF
TRBV20-1	TRBJ2-2	CSAPLAGVDTGELFF
TRBV15	TRBJ1-1	CATSRDRQGGTEAFF
TRBV5-1	TRBJ2-7	CASSRMVVGPEQYF
TRBV4-3	TRBJ2-3	CASSQEQASTDTQYF
TRBV7-9	TRBJ2-7	CASSYYRENYEQYF
TRBV29-1	TRBJ2-7	CSVGGLGNMYEQYF
TRBV7-6	TRBJ2-1	CASRDVAGNNEQFF
TRBV20-1	TRBJ2-6	CSARPGLAGGGWANVLTF
TRBV12-3/TRBV12-4	TRBJ2-2	CASTGGGTGELFF
TRBV7-2	TRBJ2-1	CASLPALGHNEQFF
TRBV12-3/TRBV12-4	TRBJ2-3	CASSSDRVDTDTQYF